This T cell receptor beta chain emerged from a study of OX40 agonist ivuxolimab in advanced cancers. Study-wide background: About 44% of patients had received prior checkpoint inhibitor therapy.

This CDR3 spans 15 amino acids. Germline V gives CDR1 MNHEY, CDR2 SMNVEV (reference sequence). V shed 4 bases and J shed 4 bases, with 11 bases lying between them. Method: immunoSEQ multiplex PCR; TCRdb's copy keeps in-frame clones and lacks some. The table has 9,500 to 15,000 clones, around 83% seen once. The source of this sequence is an adult with an advanced solid tumor such as melanoma, head and neck, liver or kidney cancer. This sequence joins TRBV27 and TRBJ1-6; D remains unclear. Material: CD4+ or CD8+ T cells sorted from blood, obtained in a trial of the OX40 agonist ivuxolimab. Here the CDR3 DNA reads TGTGCCAGCAGTTACTCATTGGGTTATAATTCACCCCTCCACTTT. As protein: CASSYSLGYNSPLHF.